This entry features one TCR beta chain sequence. Its specificity is not known. Primers for the PCR totalled 60 Vbeta and 13 Jbeta. TCRdb's copy holds only in-frame clones and misses some; the assay was immunoSEQ multiplex PCR. The sample has 150,000 to 200,000 clones; about three quarters are singletons. The data are from a study of cytomegalovirus exposure and HLA in healthy donors. Study-level results: A missense variant in DCLRE1C was later tied to TCR beta V- and J-gene trimming. TCR beta V segments were, for the most part, productive about 90% or about 30% of the time in an earlier analysis.

Donors consisted of healthy bone marrow donors. Despite likely unrecorded immune exposures, the donors were nominally healthy at the time of sampling. Germline lookup yields CDR1 SEHNR and CDR2 FQNEAQ (reference sequence). The J segment lost 2 bases and the V segment lost 5 bases, leaving 9 bases of the junction unmatched. This CDR3 comprises 17 residues. The V call is TRBV7-9, the J call TRBJ2-2; 9 bases fit TRBD2. The sequence was collected from a man between 45 and 60 years old in good health and CMV-seropositive. The sequencing sample was made of PBMCs. This CDR3 reads CASSQTLAGLNTGELFF. CDR3 DNA: TGTGCCAGCAGCCAGACCCTAGCGGGGCTCAACACCGGGGAGCTGTTTTTT.